This TCR beta chain was retrieved from a study of blood T cell repertoires in COVID-19. Germline trimming cut 4 bases from V and 6 bases from J; bases unmatched to any gene: 2. Germline loops: CDR1 SGHRS, CDR2 YFSETQ. This CDR3 contains 14 residues. Sequenced by immunoSEQ multiplex PCR; TCRdb stores in-frame clones only, minus some. The repertoire holds 160,000 or so clones, with under 90% as singletons. The TCR originated in a woman in her fifties or sixties who had recovered from COVID-19. This chain uses TRBV5-1 with TRBJ1-4; TRBD1 agrees at 11 bases. The sequencing sample was made of PBMCs or T cells enriched from blood (not recorded which). The DNA of the CDR3 is TGCGCCAGCAGCCGGACAGGGGGCGATGAAAAACTGTTTTTT. Its protein product is CASSRTGGDEKLFF.